A single T cell receptor (beta chain) is shown here with its context. Antigen unknown. One junction end disagrees with the germline gene, perhaps due to a read error. Total RNA, at least 5.5 micrograms per sample, came from PBMCs. This sample stems from a study of blood T cells in healthy people across ages. Study observations and caveats: Both naive CD4+ cell counts and diversity were greater in long-lived donors than in aged donors.

Next came a second PCR, run for about 6 to 11 cycles, which used a sample-barcoded 5' primer along with a J-beta primer mix. Each cDNA molecule, via a template-switch adaptor with 12 random nucleotides, was tagged. TCRdb processed the 5' RACE reads anew with MiXCR; each CDR3 protein has one entry. The table shows over 1.5 million distinct CDR3 sequences, with roughly 52% occurring only once. The length of the CDR3 is 13 residues. CDR1 is SGHTA and CDR2 is FQGTGA in the germline V gene. The receptor's source is a middle-aged woman in good health. The source material was blood. The rearrangement uses TRBV7-3 and TRBJ2-3, with D possibly being TRBD1 (6 bases). CDR3 region: CASSLTGRNTQYF. Here the CDR3 DNA reads TGTGCCAGCAGCCTAACAGGGCGAAATACGCAGTATTTT. Full variable domain (remainder filled in from reference TRBV7-3 and TRBJ2-3): GAGVSQTPSNKVTEKGKYVELRCDPISGHTALYWYRQSLGQGPEFLIYFQGTGAADDSGLPNDRFFAVRPEGSVSTLKIQRTERGDSAVYLCASSLTGRNTQYFGPGTRLTVL.